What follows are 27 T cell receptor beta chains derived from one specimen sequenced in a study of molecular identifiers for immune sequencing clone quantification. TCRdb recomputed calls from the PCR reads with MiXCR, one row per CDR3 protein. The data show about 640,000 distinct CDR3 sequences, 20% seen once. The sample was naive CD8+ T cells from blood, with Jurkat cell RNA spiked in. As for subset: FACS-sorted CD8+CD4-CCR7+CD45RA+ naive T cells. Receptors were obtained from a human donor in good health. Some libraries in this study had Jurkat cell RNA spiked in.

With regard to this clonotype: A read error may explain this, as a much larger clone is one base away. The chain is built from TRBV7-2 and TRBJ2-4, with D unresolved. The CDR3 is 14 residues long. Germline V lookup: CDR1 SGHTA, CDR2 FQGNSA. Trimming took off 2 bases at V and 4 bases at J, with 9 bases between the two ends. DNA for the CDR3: TGTGCCAGCAGCTTATTTTTAGGGAAAAACATTCAGTACTTC. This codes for CASSLFLGKNIQYF.

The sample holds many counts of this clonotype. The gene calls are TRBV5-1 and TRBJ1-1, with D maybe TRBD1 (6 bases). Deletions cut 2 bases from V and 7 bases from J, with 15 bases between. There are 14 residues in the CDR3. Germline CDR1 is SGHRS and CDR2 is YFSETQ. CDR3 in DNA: TGCGCCAGCAGCTTTGCTGGGGGGGCTCGTGAAGCTTTCTTT. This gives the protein CASSFAGGAREAFF.

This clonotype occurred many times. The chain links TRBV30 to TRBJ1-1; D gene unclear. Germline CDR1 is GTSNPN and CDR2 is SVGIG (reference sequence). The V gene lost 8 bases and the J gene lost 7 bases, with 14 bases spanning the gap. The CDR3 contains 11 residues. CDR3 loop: CAGEEGGEAFF. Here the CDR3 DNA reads TGTGCCGGGGAGGAGGGCGGTGAAGCTTTCTTT.

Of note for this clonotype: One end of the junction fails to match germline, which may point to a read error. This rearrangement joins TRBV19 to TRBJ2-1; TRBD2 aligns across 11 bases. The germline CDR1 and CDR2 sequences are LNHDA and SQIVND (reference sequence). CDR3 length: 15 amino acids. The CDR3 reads CASSMTSGANNEQSF. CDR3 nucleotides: TGTGCCAGTAGTATGACTAGCGGGGCCAACAATGAGCAGTCCTTC.

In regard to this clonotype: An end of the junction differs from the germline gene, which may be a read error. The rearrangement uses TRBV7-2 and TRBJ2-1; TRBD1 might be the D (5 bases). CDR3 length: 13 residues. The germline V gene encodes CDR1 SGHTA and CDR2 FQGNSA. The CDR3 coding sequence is TGTGCCAGCAGCTTAGGGGGCTACAATGAGCGGTTCTTC. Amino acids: CASSLGGYNERFF.

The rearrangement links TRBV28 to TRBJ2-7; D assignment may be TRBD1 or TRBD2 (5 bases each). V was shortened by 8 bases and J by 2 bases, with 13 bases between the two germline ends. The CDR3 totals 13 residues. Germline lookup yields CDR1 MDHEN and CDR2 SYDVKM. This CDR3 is CASSGRMTYEQYF. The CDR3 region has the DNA TGTGCCAGCTCGGGGCGGATGACCTACGAGCAGTACTTC.

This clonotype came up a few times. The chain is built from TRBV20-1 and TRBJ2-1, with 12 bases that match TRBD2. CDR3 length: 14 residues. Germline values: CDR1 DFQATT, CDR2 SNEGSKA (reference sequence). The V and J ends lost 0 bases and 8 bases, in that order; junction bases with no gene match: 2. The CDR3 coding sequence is TGCAGTGCTAGAGAACTAGCGGGGGGACATGAGCAGTTCTTC. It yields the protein CSARELAGGHEQFF.

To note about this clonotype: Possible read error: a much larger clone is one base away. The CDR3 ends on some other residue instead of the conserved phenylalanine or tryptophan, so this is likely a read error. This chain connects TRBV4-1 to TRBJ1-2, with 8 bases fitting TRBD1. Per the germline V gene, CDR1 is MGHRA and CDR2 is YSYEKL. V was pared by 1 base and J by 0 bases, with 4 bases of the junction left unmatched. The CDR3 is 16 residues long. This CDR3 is CASSQGQGPTNYGYTY. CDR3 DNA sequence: TGCGCCAGCAGCCAAGGACAGGGGCCCACTAACTATGGCTACACCTAC.

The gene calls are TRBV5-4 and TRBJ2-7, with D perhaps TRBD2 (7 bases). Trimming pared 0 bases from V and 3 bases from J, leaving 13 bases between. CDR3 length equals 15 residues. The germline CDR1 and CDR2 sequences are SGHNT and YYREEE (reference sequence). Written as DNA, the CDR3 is TGTGCCAGCAGCTTGGCCCGAGGGGGGGACTACGAGCAGTACTTC. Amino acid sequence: CASSLARGGDYEQYF.

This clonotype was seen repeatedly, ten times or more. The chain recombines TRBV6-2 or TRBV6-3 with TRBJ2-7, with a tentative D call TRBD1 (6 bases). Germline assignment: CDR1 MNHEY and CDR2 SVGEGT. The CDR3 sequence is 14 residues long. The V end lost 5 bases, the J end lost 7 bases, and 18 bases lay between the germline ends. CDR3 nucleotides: TGTGCCAGCAGTCAACAGGGCCCTTTATGGGAGCAGTACTTC. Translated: CASSQQGPLWEQYF.

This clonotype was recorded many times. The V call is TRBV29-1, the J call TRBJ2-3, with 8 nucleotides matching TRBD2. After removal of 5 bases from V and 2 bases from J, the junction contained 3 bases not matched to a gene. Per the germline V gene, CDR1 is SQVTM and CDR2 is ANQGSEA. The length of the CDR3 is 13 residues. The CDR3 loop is CSVLLADTDTQYF. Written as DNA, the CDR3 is TGCAGCGTTCTACTAGCGGACACAGATACGCAGTATTTT.

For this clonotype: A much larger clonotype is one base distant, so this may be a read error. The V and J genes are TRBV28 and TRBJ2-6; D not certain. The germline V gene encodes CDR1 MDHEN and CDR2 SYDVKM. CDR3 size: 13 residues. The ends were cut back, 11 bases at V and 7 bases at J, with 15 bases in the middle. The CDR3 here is CASFRATANVLTF. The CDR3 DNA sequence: TGTGCCTCCTTCAGAGCGACTGCCAACGTCCTGACTTTC. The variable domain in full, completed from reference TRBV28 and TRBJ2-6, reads DVKVTQSSRYLVKRTGEKVFLECVQDMDHENMFWYRQDPGLGLRLIYFSYDVKMKEKGDIPEGYSVSREKKERFSLILESASTNQTSMYLCASFRATANVLTFGAGSRLTVL.

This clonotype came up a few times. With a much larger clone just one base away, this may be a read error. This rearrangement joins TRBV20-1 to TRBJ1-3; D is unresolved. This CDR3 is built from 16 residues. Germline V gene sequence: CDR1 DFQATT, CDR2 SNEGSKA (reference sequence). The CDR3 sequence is CSARDSPSFSGNTVYF. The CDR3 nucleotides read TGCAGTGCTAGAGACTCTCCCTCGTTCTCTGGAAACACCGTATATTTT.

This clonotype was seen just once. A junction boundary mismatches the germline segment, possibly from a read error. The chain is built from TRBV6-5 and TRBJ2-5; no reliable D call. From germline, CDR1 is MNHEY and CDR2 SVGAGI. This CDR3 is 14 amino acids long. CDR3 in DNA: TGTGCCAGCAGTTACTCGACCTTCCAAGAGACCCAGTGCTTC. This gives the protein CASSYSTFQETQCF.

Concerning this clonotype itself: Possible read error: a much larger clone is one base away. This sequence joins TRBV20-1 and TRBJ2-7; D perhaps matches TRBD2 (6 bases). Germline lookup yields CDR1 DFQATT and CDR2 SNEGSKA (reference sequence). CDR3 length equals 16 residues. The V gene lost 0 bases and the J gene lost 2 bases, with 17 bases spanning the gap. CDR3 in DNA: TGCAGTGCTAGAGATCCTGAGAGGCGGGGCACCTACGAGCAGTACTTC. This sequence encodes CSARDPERRGTYEQYF.

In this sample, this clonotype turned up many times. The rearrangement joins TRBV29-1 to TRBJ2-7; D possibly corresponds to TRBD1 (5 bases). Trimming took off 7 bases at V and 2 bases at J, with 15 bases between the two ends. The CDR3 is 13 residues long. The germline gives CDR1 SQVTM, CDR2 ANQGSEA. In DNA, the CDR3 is TGCAGCGCCACGGCAGGGTCCACCTACGAGCAGTACTTC. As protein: CSATAGSTYEQYF.

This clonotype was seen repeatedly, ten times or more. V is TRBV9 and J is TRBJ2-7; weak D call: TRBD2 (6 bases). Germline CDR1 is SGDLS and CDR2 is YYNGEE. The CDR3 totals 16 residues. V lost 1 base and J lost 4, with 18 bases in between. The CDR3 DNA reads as TGTGCCAGCAGCGTAAAGTCGGGAGCCCTACAGTACGAGCAGTACTTC. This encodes CASSVKSGALQYEQYF.

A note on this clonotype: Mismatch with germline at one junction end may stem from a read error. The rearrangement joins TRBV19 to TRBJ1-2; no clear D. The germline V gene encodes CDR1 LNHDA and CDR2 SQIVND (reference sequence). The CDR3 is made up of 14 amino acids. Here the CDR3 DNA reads TGTGCCAGTAGGATGACGGCCTACACCTATGGCTACGCCTTC. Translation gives CASRMTAYTYGYAF.

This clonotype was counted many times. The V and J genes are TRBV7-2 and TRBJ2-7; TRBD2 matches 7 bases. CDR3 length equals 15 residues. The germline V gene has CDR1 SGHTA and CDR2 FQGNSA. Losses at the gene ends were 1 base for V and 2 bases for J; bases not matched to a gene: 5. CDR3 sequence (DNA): TGTGCCAGCAGCTTAGGGGCGGGAGAGGCCTACGAGCAGTACTTC. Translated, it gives CASSLGAGEAYEQYF.

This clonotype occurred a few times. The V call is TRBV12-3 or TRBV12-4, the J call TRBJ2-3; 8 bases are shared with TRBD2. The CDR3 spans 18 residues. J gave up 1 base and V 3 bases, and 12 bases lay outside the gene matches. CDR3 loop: CASSFIPSTGGGTDTQYF. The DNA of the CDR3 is TGTGCCAGCAGTTTCATACCCTCTACGGGGGGGGGCACAGATACGCAGTATTTT.

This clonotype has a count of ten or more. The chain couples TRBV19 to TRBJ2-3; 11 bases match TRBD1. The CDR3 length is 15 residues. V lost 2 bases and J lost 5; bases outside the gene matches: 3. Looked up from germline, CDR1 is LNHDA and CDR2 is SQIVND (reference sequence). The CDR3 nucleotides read TGTGCCAGTAGTATACGGACAGGGGGCTTAGATACGCAGTATTTT. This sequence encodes CASSIRTGGLDTQYF.

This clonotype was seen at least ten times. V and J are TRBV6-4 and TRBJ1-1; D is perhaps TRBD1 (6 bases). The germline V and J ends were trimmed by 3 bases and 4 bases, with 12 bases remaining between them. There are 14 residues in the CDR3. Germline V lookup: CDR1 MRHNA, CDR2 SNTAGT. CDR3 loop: CASSDTGRSTEAFF. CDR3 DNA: TGTGCCAGCAGTGATACAGGGAGGAGCACTGAAGCTTTCTTT.

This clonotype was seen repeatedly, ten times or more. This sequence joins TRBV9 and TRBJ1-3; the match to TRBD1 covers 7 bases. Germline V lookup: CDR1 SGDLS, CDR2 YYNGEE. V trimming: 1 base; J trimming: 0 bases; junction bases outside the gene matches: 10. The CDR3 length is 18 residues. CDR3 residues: CASSVRGPGTSSGNTIYF. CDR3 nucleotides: TGTGCCAGCAGCGTAAGGGGGCCAGGGACGAGCTCTGGAAACACCATATATTTT.

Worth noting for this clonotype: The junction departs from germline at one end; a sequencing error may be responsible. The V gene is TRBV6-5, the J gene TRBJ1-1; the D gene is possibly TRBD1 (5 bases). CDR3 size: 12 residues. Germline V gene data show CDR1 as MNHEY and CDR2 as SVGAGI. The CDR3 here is CASSPQGTEALF. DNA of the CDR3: TGTGCCAGCAGCCCCCAGGGCACTGAAGCTCTCTTT.

CDR3 nucleotide sequence: TGTGCCAGCAGCTCCCTATTGCGGCAGGGGGCGAACTATGGCTACACCTTC. It translates to CASSSLLRQGANYGYTF. V is TRBV11-2 and J is TRBJ1-2; TRBD1 matches at 8 bases. Trimming cost V 4 bases and J 2 bases; bases outside gene matches: 12. Germline V lookup: CDR1 SGHAT, CDR2 FQNNGV. This CDR3 is 17 amino acids long.

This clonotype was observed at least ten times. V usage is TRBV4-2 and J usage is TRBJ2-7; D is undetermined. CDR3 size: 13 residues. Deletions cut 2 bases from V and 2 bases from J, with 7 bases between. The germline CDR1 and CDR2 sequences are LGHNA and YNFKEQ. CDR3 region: CASSQYSAYEQYF. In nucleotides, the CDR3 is TGTGCCAGCAGCCAATATTCAGCCTACGAGCAGTACTTC.

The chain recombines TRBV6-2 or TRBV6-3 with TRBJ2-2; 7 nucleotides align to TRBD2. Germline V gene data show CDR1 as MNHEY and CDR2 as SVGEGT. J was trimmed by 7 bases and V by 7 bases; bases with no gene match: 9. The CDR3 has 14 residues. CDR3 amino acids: CASNPEGRVGELFF. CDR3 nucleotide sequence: TGTGCCAGCAACCCGGAAGGGAGGGTCGGGGAGCTGTTTTTT.